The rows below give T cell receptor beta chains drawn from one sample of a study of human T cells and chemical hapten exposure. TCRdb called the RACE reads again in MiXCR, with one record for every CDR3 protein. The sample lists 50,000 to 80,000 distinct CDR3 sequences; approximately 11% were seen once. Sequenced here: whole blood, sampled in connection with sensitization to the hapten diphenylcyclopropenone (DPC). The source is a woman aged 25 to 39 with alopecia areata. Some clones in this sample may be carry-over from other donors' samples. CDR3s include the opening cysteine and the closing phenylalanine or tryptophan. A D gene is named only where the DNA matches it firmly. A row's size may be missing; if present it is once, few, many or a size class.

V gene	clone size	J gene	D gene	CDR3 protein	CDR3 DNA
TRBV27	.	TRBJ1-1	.	CASSFKRGGTEAFF	TGTGCCAGCAGTTTTAAAAGGGGCGGGACTGAAGCTTTCTTT
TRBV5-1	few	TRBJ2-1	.	CASSLGSGDREQFF	TGCGCCAGCAGCTTGGGATCAGGGGATCGTGAGCAGTTCTTC
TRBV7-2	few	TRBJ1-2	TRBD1	CASSLLGQAYGYTF	TGTGCCAGCAGCTTATTAGGACAGGCCTATGGCTACACCTTC
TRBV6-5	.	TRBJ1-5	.	CASSYGGSNQPQHF	TGTGCCAGCAGTTACGGAGGGAGCAATCAGCCCCAGCATTTT
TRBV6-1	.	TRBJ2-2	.	CASSPDRGTGELFF	TGTGCCAGCAGTCCGGACCGGGGCACCGGGGAGCTGTTTTTT
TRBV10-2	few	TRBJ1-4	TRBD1	CASSEPGQGEKLFF	TGCGCCAGCAGTGAGCCGGGACAGGGAGAAAAACTGTTTTTT
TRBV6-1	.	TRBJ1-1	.	CATRKGNTEAFF	TGTGCCACCAGGAAGGGGAACACTGAAGCTTTCTTT
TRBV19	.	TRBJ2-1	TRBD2	CASALAGGYNEQFF	TGTGCCAGTGCTCTAGCGGGGGGATACAATGAGCAGTTCTTC
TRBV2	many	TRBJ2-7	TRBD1	CASSPRTGISYEQYF	TGTGCCAGCAGCCCAAGGACAGGGATATCCTACGAGCAGTACTTC
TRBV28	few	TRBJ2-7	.	CASRDAGRGAPREQYF	TGTGCCAGCAGGGACGCCGGGCGGGGCGCCCCGAGGGAGCAGTACTTC
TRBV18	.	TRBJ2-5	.	CASSPPQGRETQYF	TGTGCCAGCTCACCACCGCAGGGTCGGGAGACCCAGTACTTC
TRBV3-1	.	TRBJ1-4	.	CASSQSESMFF	TGTGCCAGCAGCCAAAGTGAGTCGATGTTTTTT
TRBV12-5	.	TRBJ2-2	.	CASGSVLGVGELFF	TGTGCTAGTGGTTCGGTTCTGGGAGTCGGGGAGCTGTTTTTT
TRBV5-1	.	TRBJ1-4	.	CPSSQQGSSEKLFF	TGCCCCAGCAGCCAACAGGGATCGAGTGAAAAACTGTTTTTT
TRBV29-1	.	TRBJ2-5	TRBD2	CSGIAGLAQETQYF	TGCAGCGGAATAGCGGGGTTGGCCCAAGAGACCCAGTACTTC